This T cell receptor (beta chain) stems from a study of regulatory T cells in long-lasting Graves disease. The germline CDR1 and CDR2 sequences are SGHTA and FQGNSA. The germline V and J ends were trimmed by 5 bases and 2 bases, with 19 bases remaining between them. The length of the CDR3 is 16 residues. Libraries of TCR beta came from iRepertoire HTBI primers plus Arm-PCR of CDR3 regions. Via MiXCR, TCRdb re-called the multiplex PCR reads, giving one row per CDR3 protein. This sample has over 450,000 distinct CDR3 sequences, with around a fifth found just once. Time point indicated: persistent/refractory GD, antithyroid drugs over 5 years with positive TRAb. The TCR library was made from RNA that had been extracted from PBMCs in TRIzol. This clonotype was seen many times.

The TCR sequence derives from a female donor with Graves disease. This sequence joins TRBV7-2 and TRBJ2-7; tentatively, D is TRBD1 (5 bases). Here the sequenced sample was peripheral blood mononuclear cells (PBMCs), taken when the disease was refractory, from a patient treated with antithyroid drugs. Written as DNA, the CDR3 is TGTGCCAGCAGCCAAAGTGGGGCTTCTGGCGCCTACGAGCAGTACTTC. It encodes CASSQSGASGAYEQYF. Based on the CDR3 plus reference TRBV7-2 and TRBJ2-7, the full variable domain is GAGVSQSPSNKVTEKGKDVELRCDPISGHTALYWYRQSLGQGLEFLIYFQGNSAPDKSGLPSDRFSAERTGGSVSTLTIQRTQQEDSAVYLCASSQSGASGAYEQYFGPGTRLTVT.